This T cell receptor (beta chain) was found in a study of blood T cell repertoires in COVID-19. At the level of the study: The study drew acute and convalescent COVID-19 samples from the United States, Italy and Spain. The analysed material was cDNA or gDNA that came from T cells, B-cell-depleted T cells, or PBMCs.

Original handling: From reference gene primer amplification, estimates of nucleated cell counts were derived. Here immunoSEQ multiplex PCR was the method, and the copy in TCRdb shows in-frame clones only, minus some. That table is the source of V, J and clone size, and D and trimming were worked out from the DNA. The sample carries roughly 18,000 clones, about 89% recorded once. Germline-derived CDR1 and CDR2 are MGHDK and SYGVNS. V shed 1 base and J shed 5 bases, with 23 bases lying between them. The CDR3 sequence is 18 residues long. The rearrangement joins TRBV25-1 to TRBJ1-2; possible D gene TRBD1, 5 bases. This TCR came from a human donor in a cohort sampled during active COVID-19. The source material was peripheral blood. The CDR3 loop reads CASSESRGRWFGGYGYTF. The DNA of the CDR3 is TGTGCCAGCAGTGAATCTAGAGGCCGGTGGTTCGGGGGTTATGGCTACACCTTC.